The rows below give T cell receptor beta chains drawn from one sample of a study of blood T cell repertoires in COVID-19. The table came from immunoSEQ multiplex PCR; TCRdb's copy has only in-frame clones and leaves some out. Of about 94,000 clones listed, about four fifths were seen once; the top ten hold around 6.5%. Sequencing used peripheral blood. These TCRs come from a man in his 60s with acute or convalescent COVID-19. Each CDR3 is given with its conserved first and last residue. D genes are given only for firm matches. For some rows the clone size is stated as once, few or many, or as a class when expanded; others skip it.

>few|-|TRBJ1-3|TRBV6-5
TGTGCCAGCAGCCAAAGGGACTTCTCGTGGAACACCATATATTTT
CASSQRDFSWNTIYF
>once|TRBD2|TRBJ2-7|TRBV7-2
TGTGCCAGCAGCTTAGCGCTATCTAGCGGGGGGTACGAGCAGTACTTC
CASSLALSSGGYEQYF
>-|TRBD1|TRBJ1-1|TRBV5-6
TGTGCCAGCAGCTTGCTGCAGGGGGTCACTGAAGCTTTCTTT
CASSLLQGVTEAFF
>-|-|TRBJ1-1|TRBV5-6
TGTGCCAGCAGCTTGAGAAAGCCTCAAAGCACTGAAGCTTTCTTT
CASSLRKPQSTEAFF
>few|-|TRBJ1-1|TRBV2
TGTGCCAGCAGTGAATCCCATACGGGGTACACTGAAGCTTTCTTT
CASSESHTGYTEAFF
>-|TRBD1|TRBJ1-2|TRBV5-1
TGCGCCAGCAGCTCGGACGAACTGACAGGGATGAATGGCTACACCTTC
CASSSDELTGMNGYTF
>-|-|TRBJ1-1|TRBV6-5
TGTGCCAGCACGTACGGTACGAACACTGAAGCTTTCTTT
CASTYGTNTEAFF
>-|-|TRBJ1-3|TRBV4-3
TGCGCCAGCAGCCAAGATCCCGTCGTAGGGGCCGGAAACACCATATATTTT
CASSQDPVVGAGNTIYF
>-|-|TRBJ1-6|TRBV7-9
TGTGCCAGCAGCTTAGCGCTGGCAGGGCGTCCGAATTCACCCCTCCACTTT
CASSLALAGRPNSPLHF
>-|-|TRBJ1-1|TRBV5-1
TGCGCCAGCAGCTTGGGGGCCCTCGGGGATGAAGCTTTCTTT
CASSLGALGDEAFF
>-|TRBD1|TRBJ1-2|TRBV15
TGTGCCACCAGCTTTGGGACAGAAGGCTACACCTTC
CATSFGTEGYTF
>-|TRBD1|TRBJ1-2|TRBV6-2/TRBV6-3
TGTGCCAGCAGTTACTCCCGGGACAGGGGAAACTATGGCTACACCTTC
CASSYSRDRGNYGYTF
>-|TRBD1|TRBJ1-3|TRBV6-1
TGTGCCAGCAGTGATGGACAGGGGCGTTCTGGAAACACCATATATTTT
CASSDGQGRSGNTIYF
>-|-|TRBJ1-5|TRBV6-1
TGTGCCAGCAGTGAAGCTCTCGTCAGGGTTGGACAGCCCCAGCATTTT
CASSEALVRVGQPQHF
>-|-|TRBJ2-2|TRBV9
TGTGCCAGTCGGGGACTTATGAACACCGGGGAGCTGTTTTTT
CASRGLMNTGELFF
>-|-|TRBJ1-1|TRBV9
TGTGCCAGCAGCCCAGACAGCTCCATGAACACTGAAGCTTTCTTT
CASSPDSSMNTEAFF
>-|-|TRBJ2-1|TRBV29-1
TGCAGCGGGCGGAGTTACAATGAGCAGTTCTTC
CSGRSYNEQFF
>-|-|TRBJ1-1|TRBV7-3
TGTGCCAGCAGCTTAACAGGGGCCGGGACTGAAGCTTTCTTT
CASSLTGAGTEAFF
>-|-|TRBJ1-1|TRBV5-1
TGCGCCAGCAGCCCGACACTGAGGAACACTGAAGCTTTCTTT
CASSPTLRNTEAFF
>-|TRBD1|TRBJ1-2|TRBV28
TGTGCCAGCAGTTTATGGTTGACAGGGGGTTATAACTATGGCTACACCTTC
CASSLWLTGGYNYGYTF
>medium-sized|TRBD1|TRBJ1-2|TRBV5-6
TGTGCCAGCAGCTTACAGGGGAGCTATGGCTACACCTTC
CASSLQGSYGYTF
>-|-|TRBJ2-1|TRBV7-2
TGTGCCAGCAGCGACAGGAGCTCCTACAATGAGCAGTTCTTC
CASSDRSSYNEQFF
>-|-|TRBJ2-1|TRBV4-2
TGTGCCAGCAGCCAAGACCCCCGGAGCTGGAGAGCGGATGAGCAGTTCTTC
CASSQDPRSWRADEQFF
>-|TRBD1|TRBJ2-5|TRBV28
TGTGCCAGCAGTTTATGGACAGGGGGCGCGGAGACCCAGTACTTC
CASSLWTGGAETQYF
>few|-|TRBJ1-1|TRBV6-6
TGTGCCAGCAGTTATCCTCCGGGGGTGAACACTGAAGCTTTCTTT
CASSYPPGVNTEAFF
>-|-|TRBJ1-1|TRBV2
TGTGCCAGCAGACGAATGACTACTATGAACACTGAAGCTTTCTTT
CASRRMTTMNTEAFF
>-|-|TRBJ2-7|TRBV3-1/TRBV3-2
TGTGCCAGCAGCCAAAGCAGGTCTACCTACGAGCAGTACTTC
CASSQSRSTYEQYF
>once|-|TRBJ2-2|TRBV6-2/TRBV6-3
TGTGCCAGCAGTACCCGACTAGTTCGGACCGGGGAGCTGTTTTTT
CASSTRLVRTGELFF
>-|TRBD1|TRBJ2-7|TRBV4-2
TGTGCCAGCAGCCAAGATAAGGACAGGTCTGCCTACGAGCAGTACTTC
CASSQDKDRSAYEQYF
>-|-|TRBJ1-2|TRBV19
TGTGCCAGTAGTATGGGCCGCTATGGCTACACCTTC
CASSMGRYGYTF
>-|-|TRBJ1-6|TRBV6-5
TGTGCCAGCAGTTACGCTGTAGGGCAGGGTAATTCACCCCTCCACTTT
CASSYAVGQGNSPLHF